This entry concerns a single T cell receptor (beta chain). The data were taken from a study of CD8+ T cells in alopecia areata. The wider study: Oral tofacitinib, 5 to 10 mg twice daily, was given in an open-label trial.

The sample's treatment: oral pan-JAK inhibitor, 5-10 mg twice daily. Specimens obtained from alopecia areata patients comprised lesional scalp punch biopsies and peripheral blood. RNA extraction was followed by reverse transcription into cDNA, which acted as the sequencing template. The assay was immunoSEQ multiplex PCR, and TCRdb's table has in-frame clones only and misses some. The sample comprises some 200,000 clones, roughly three fifths of which are singletons, and about 3.5% rests with the top ten. The germline gives CDR1 MGHRA, CDR2 YSYEKL. The CDR3 is 15 residues long. Trimming shortened V by 1 base and J by 4 bases, and 13 bases separated the two germline ends.

The chain links TRBV4-1 to TRBJ1-1; a weak D match, TRBD1 (6 bases). This sequence was found in a human donor with alopecia areata. Specimen: CD4+ T cells sorted from blood, collected at week 4, from a patient treated with tofacitinib. The CDR3 reads CASSQGGGRITEAFF. The CDR3 DNA follows: TGCGCCAGCAGCCAAGGGGGGGGGCGGATCACTGAAGCTTTCTTT.